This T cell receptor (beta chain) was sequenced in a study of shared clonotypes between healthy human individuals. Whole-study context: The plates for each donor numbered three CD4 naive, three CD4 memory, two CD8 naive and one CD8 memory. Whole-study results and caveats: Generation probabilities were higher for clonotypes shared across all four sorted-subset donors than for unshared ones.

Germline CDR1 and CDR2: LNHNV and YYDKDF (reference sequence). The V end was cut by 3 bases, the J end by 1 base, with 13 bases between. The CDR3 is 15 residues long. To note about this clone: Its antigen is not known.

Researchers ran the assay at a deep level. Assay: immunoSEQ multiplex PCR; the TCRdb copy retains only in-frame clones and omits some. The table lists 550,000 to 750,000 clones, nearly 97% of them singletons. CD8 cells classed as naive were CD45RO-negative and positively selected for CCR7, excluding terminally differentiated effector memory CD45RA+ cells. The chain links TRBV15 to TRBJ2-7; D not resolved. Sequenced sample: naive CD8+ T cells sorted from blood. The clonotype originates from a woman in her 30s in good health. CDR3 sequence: CATSSLPEPSYEQYF. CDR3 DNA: TGTGCCACCAGCAGTTTGCCGGAACCTTCCTACGAGCAGTACTTC.